Listed below are T cell receptor beta chains from one sample, sequenced in a study of cytomegalovirus exposure and HLA in healthy donors. Some clones are missing from TCRdb's copy, which holds only in-frame ones; the method was immunoSEQ multiplex PCR. The sample shows roughly 100,000 clones, approximately 95% of them seen only once. Sequenced input: PBMCs. The source of these receptors is a woman under 30 in good health and CMV-seronegative. Both conserved end residues are part of each CDR3. Fields, in order: D gene, CDR3 length, clone size, V gene, J gene, CDR3 DNA, CDR3 protein. D genes are given only for firm matches. Where a row states a size, it is once, few, many or the class of an expanded clone; other rows omit it.

D: TRBD1; length: 13; size: few; V: TRBV10-3; J: TRBJ2-7; DNA: TGTGCCATCAGGAGTGGGACAGACTACGAGCAGTACTTC; CDR3: CAIRSGTDYEQYF
D: .; length: 14; size: .; V: TRBV2; J: TRBJ2-7; DNA: TGTGCCAGCAGTGACTTCGGGGGGCGCGGCGAGCAGTACTTC; CDR3: CASSDFGGRGEQYF
D: .; length: 14; size: .; V: TRBV6-4; J: TRBJ1-3; DNA: TGTGCCAGCAGGAGCACAGCCTCTGGAAACACCATATATTTT; CDR3: CASRSTASGNTIYF
D: TRBD1; length: 16; size: .; V: TRBV5-5; J: TRBJ2-1; DNA: TGTGCCAGCAGCTGGACAGGTTGGAGCTCCTACAATGAGCAGTTCTTC; CDR3: CASSWTGWSSYNEQFF
D: .; length: 15; size: once; V: TRBV6-1; J: TRBJ1-2; DNA: TGTGCCAGCAACTGGGACACCCGGGTACACTATGGCTACACCTTC; CDR3: CASNWDTRVHYGYTF
D: .; length: 15; size: once; V: TRBV10-2; J: TRBJ2-7; DNA: TGCGCCAGCAGTGACGGGACAGCGGGAGTTGACGAGCAGTACTTC; CDR3: CASSDGTAGVDEQYF
D: TRBD1; length: 17; size: .; V: TRBV19; J: TRBJ2-7; DNA: TGTGCCAGTAGTATCCCTCCGGGACAGGGAATCCCCTACGAGCAGTACTTC; CDR3: CASSIPPGQGIPYEQYF
D: .; length: 13; size: .; V: TRBV7-2; J: TRBJ1-5; DNA: TGTGCCAGCAGCTTAGGGTTAGATCAGCCCCAGCATTTT; CDR3: CASSLGLDQPQHF
D: .; length: 15; size: .; V: TRBV7-2; J: TRBJ2-5; DNA: TGTGCCAGCAGCTTAGTGGGCTTTCGCCAAGAGACCCAGTACTTC; CDR3: CASSLVGFRQETQYF
D: TRBD2; length: 15; size: .; V: TRBV5-1; J: TRBJ2-2; DNA: TGCGCCAGCAGCTTTTCGTGGGAGGGCACCGGGGAGCTGTTTTTT; CDR3: CASSFSWEGTGELFF
D: .; length: 15; size: .; V: TRBV6-5; J: TRBJ2-5; DNA: TGTGCCAGCAGTTACTCGATGGGGGCAGGGGAGACCCAGTACTTC; CDR3: CASSYSMGAGETQYF
D: .; length: 11; size: .; V: TRBV5-5; J: TRBJ2-2; DNA: TGTGCCAGCAGGGCCAGTAGGGAGCTGTTTTTT; CDR3: CASRASRELFF
D: TRBD1; length: 15; size: .; V: TRBV27; J: TRBJ1-2; DNA: TGTGCCAGCAGTCCTAGCCCGACAGGGATCTTAGGCTACACCTTC; CDR3: CASSPSPTGILGYTF
D: .; length: 15; size: .; V: TRBV19; J: TRBJ2-1; DNA: TGTGCCAGTAGTTCAATCCCGCCGGGCTACAATGAGCAGTTCTTC; CDR3: CASSSIPPGYNEQFF
D: TRBD2; length: 13; size: .; V: TRBV30; J: TRBJ2-7; DNA: TGTGCCTGGAGCGGGGGAGGGTATTTCGAGCAGTACTTC; CDR3: CAWSGGGYFEQYF
D: .; length: 14; size: .; V: TRBV7-9; J: TRBJ1-2; DNA: TGTGCCAGCAGCACAACCGGGACACAGGTTGGCTACACCTTC; CDR3: CASSTTGTQVGYTF
D: .; length: 15; size: .; V: TRBV27; J: TRBJ1-4; DNA: TGTGCCAGCAGTTTAGGGGCGGGGGGGGATGAAAAACTGTTTTTT; CDR3: CASSLGAGGDEKLFF
D: .; length: 14; size: .; V: TRBV7-9; J: TRBJ1-3; DNA: TGTGCCAGCAGCTTCAACCGGGGTAGGGACACCATATATTTT; CDR3: CASSFNRGRDTIYF
D: TRBD2; length: 14; size: .; V: TRBV27; J: TRBJ2-3; DNA: TGTGCCAGCAGTTCTAGCGGGGAACCTCCCGTGCAGTATTTT; CDR3: CASSSSGEPPVQYF
D: TRBD1; length: 16; size: .; V: TRBV7-9; J: TRBJ2-1; DNA: TGTGCCAGCAGCTCACGCCGGGACAGCTCCTACAATGAGCAGTTCTTC; CDR3: CASSSRRDSSYNEQFF
D: TRBD2; length: 13; size: .; V: TRBV9; J: TRBJ2-2; DNA: TGTGCCAGCACGAGCGGGGTCCCCGGGGAGCTGTTTTTT; CDR3: CASTSGVPGELFF
D: TRBD2; length: 16; size: once; V: TRBV11-3; J: TRBJ2-1; DNA: TGTGCCAGCAGCCCCGGACTAGCGGGAGCTTCGGCTGAGCAGTTCTTC; CDR3: CASSPGLAGASAEQFF
D: .; length: 14; size: .; V: TRBV19; J: TRBJ2-7; DNA: TGTGCCAGTAGTATAGGCAGGGTTCAGGCCGAGCAGTACTTC; CDR3: CASSIGRVQAEQYF
D: TRBD2; length: 16; size: .; V: TRBV5-4; J: TRBJ2-3; DNA: TGTGCCAGCAGCTTGAGCGGGGGGGCCCATACAGATACGCAGTATTTT; CDR3: CASSLSGGAHTDTQYF
D: .; length: 17; size: .; V: TRBV4-3; J: TRBJ1-6; DNA: TGCGCCAGCAGCCAAGATAGTGCGGGACGACTAAATTCACCCCTCCACTTT; CDR3: CASSQDSAGRLNSPLHF
D: .; length: 16; size: .; V: TRBV6-6; J: TRBJ1-4; DNA: TGTGCCAGCAGTTACAATGTGGGGGCCCAGAATGAAAAACTGTTTTTT; CDR3: CASSYNVGAQNEKLFF
D: .; length: 17; size: .; V: TRBV7-7; J: TRBJ2-3; DNA: TGTGCTAGCAGCGAGCGGCTGATGGGACAAGGCACAGATACGCAGTATTTT; CDR3: CASSERLMGQGTDTQYF
D: TRBD1; length: 15; size: .; V: TRBV2; J: TRBJ2-5; DNA: TGTGCCAGCAGTCGTACCGACAGGGGCAGGGAGACCCAGTACTTC; CDR3: CASSRTDRGRETQYF
D: .; length: 13; size: .; V: TRBV30; J: TRBJ1-2; DNA: TGTGCCTGGAGTGTACTTGGGGCCGGGGGCTACACCTTC; CDR3: CAWSVLGAGGYTF
D: TRBD2; length: 15; size: once; V: TRBV18; J: TRBJ2-5; DNA: TGTGCCAGCTCCCCGCTAGCGGGAGCTTCGGAGACCCAGTACTTC; CDR3: CASSPLAGASETQYF
D: TRBD1; length: 14; size: once; V: TRBV10-2; J: TRBJ1-5; DNA: TGCGCCAGCAGCGGGACAGGGGGGAATCAGCCCCAGCATTTT; CDR3: CASSGTGGNQPQHF
D: .; length: 11; size: .; V: TRBV10-3; J: TRBJ2-7; DNA: TGTGCCATCTCTACCCCGTACGAGCAGTACTTC; CDR3: CAISTPYEQYF
D: .; length: 14; size: .; V: TRBV27; J: TRBJ1-4; DNA: TGTGCCAGCAGCCTACAGGGAGTTAATGAAAAACTGTTTTTT; CDR3: CASSLQGVNEKLFF
D: .; length: 14; size: .; V: TRBV7-8; J: TRBJ1-1; DNA: TGTGCCAGCACCCTATACAGGACCCCCACCGAAGCTTTCTTT; CDR3: CASTLYRTPTEAFF
D: .; length: 10; size: .; V: TRBV10-1; J: TRBJ1-5; DNA: TGCGCCAGCAGTGGGAGGCCCCAGCATTTT; CDR3: CASSGRPQHF
D: .; length: 11; size: .; V: TRBV20-1; J: TRBJ2-3; DNA: TGCAGTGTCCCGACTGTGAATCCTAGTAATTTT; CDR3: CSVPTVNPSNF
D: .; length: 13; size: .; V: TRBV9; J: TRBJ1-2; DNA: TGTGCCAGCAGCTCGGGGGTGCTCGGAGGCTACACCTTC; CDR3: CASSSGVLGGYTF
D: TRBD2; length: 16; size: .; V: TRBV9; J: TRBJ2-7; DNA: TGTGCCAGCAGCAGCTCCGGGACTAGCGGGACCTACGAGCAGTACTTC; CDR3: CASSSSGTSGTYEQYF
D: .; length: 13; size: .; V: TRBV5-1; J: TRBJ2-1; DNA: TGCGCCAGCAGCTTGGCCAGGCGGGATGTGCAGTTCTTC; CDR3: CASSLARRDVQFF
D: .; length: 15; size: .; V: TRBV27; J: TRBJ1-5; DNA: TGTGCCAGCAGTCCCGGGTCGGGGGGCCGGCAGCCCCAGCATTTT; CDR3: CASSPGSGGRQPQHF
D: TRBD1; length: 14; size: few; V: TRBV6-1; J: TRBJ1-5; DNA: TGTGCCAGCAGTGTGGACAGGGGGGGTCAGCCCCAGCATTTT; CDR3: CASSVDRGGQPQHF
D: TRBD2; length: 15; size: once; V: TRBV6-1; J: TRBJ2-7; DNA: TGTGCCAGCAGTGAAGCCGGGGGGGGTACCGGGAACACGCACTTC; CDR3: CASSEAGGGTGNTHF
D: TRBD2; length: 17; size: .; V: TRBV25-1; J: TRBJ2-1; DNA: TGTGCCAGCGGAAGAGAATTTAGCGGGGGGTCCTACAATGAGCAGTTCTTC; CDR3: CASGREFSGGSYNEQFF
D: TRBD1; length: 16; size: once; V: TRBV10-1; J: TRBJ2-2; DNA: TGCGCCAGCAGTGAAAAGGACAGGGAAGGAACCGGGGAGCTGTTTTTT; CDR3: CASSEKDREGTGELFF
D: .; length: 15; size: .; V: TRBV29-1; J: TRBJ2-5; DNA: TGCAGCGACGTGCGGGGGACAGGTCACCAAGAGACCCAGTACTTC; CDR3: CSDVRGTGHQETQYF
D: .; length: 14; size: .; V: TRBV11-2; J: TRBJ2-7; DNA: TGTGCCAGCAGCTTAGGTTCACAGAGCTACGAGCAGTACTTC; CDR3: CASSLGSQSYEQYF
D: .; length: 16; size: .; V: TRBV7-2; J: TRBJ1-1; DNA: TGTGCCAGCAGCTTAGGCGGGCTACACATGAACACTGAAGCTTTCTTT; CDR3: CASSLGGLHMNTEAFF
D: .; length: 14; size: .; V: TRBV9; J: TRBJ2-3; DNA: TGTGCCAGCAGCGTAGAAGGGGACACAGATACGCAGTATTTT; CDR3: CASSVEGDTDTQYF
D: .; length: 17; size: once; V: TRBV4-1; J: TRBJ2-2; DNA: TGCGCCAGCAGCTCAGGGGCAGGGGCCGCGAACACCGGGGAGCTGTTTTTT; CDR3: CASSSGAGAANTGELFF
D: TRBD2; length: 15; size: .; V: TRBV29-1; J: TRBJ2-7; DNA: TGCAGCGTTGAGGACCCGGGACTAGCGGGGGACGAGCAGTACTTC; CDR3: CSVEDPGLAGDEQYF
D: TRBD2; length: 18; size: .; V: TRBV14; J: TRBJ2-6; DNA: TGTGCCAGCAGTCCCTGGGGGAGGGGCCTCTCTGGGGCCAACGTCCTGACTTTC; CDR3: CASSPWGRGLSGANVLTF
D: TRBD1; length: 18; size: .; V: TRBV18; J: TRBJ2-5; DNA: TGTGCCAGCTCACCAAGGACAGGGGTGACTAGTGTTCAAGAGACCCAGTACTTC; CDR3: CASSPRTGVTSVQETQYF
D: .; length: 16; size: .; V: TRBV6-1; J: TRBJ2-7; DNA: TGTGCCAGCAGTGAAGTCTTATGGTCCCCGAGAGACGAGCAGTACTTC; CDR3: CASSEVLWSPRDEQYF
D: TRBD1; length: 14; size: .; V: TRBV27; J: TRBJ2-7; DNA: TGTGCCAGCAGTCCAGGGACAGGGGCGGCCGAGCAGTACTTC; CDR3: CASSPGTGAAEQYF
D: .; length: 16; size: once; V: TRBV19; J: TRBJ1-2; DNA: TGTGCCAGTAGTATAGTTTTCAGGGAAGATTACTATGGCTACACCTTC; CDR3: CASSIVFREDYYGYTF
D: .; length: 13; size: once; V: TRBV5-4; J: TRBJ1-1; DNA: TGTGCCAGCAGCTTGGGAGCACCATCTGAAGCTTTCTTT; CDR3: CASSLGAPSEAFF
D: TRBD1; length: 12; size: .; V: TRBV10-3; J: TRBJ1-1; DNA: TGTGCCATAGGACAGGGGAACACTGAAGCTTTCTTT; CDR3: CAIGQGNTEAFF
D: TRBD2; length: 14; size: .; V: TRBV29-1; J: TRBJ2-1; DNA: TGCAGCGTTGATCCAGCGGGGTTCGACAATGAGCAGTTCTTC; CDR3: CSVDPAGFDNEQFF